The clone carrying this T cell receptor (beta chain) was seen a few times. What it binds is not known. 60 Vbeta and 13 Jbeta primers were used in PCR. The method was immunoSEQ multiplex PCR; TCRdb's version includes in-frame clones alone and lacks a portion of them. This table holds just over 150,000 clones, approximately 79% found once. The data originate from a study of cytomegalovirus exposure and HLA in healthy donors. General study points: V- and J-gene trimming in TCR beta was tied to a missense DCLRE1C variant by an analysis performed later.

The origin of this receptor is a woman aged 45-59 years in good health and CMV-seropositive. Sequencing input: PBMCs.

The CDR3 spells CASRDDRVPFFYGYTF. Written as DNA, the CDR3 is TGTGCCAGCAGAGACGACAGGGTACCCTTTTTCTATGGCTACACCTTC. This chain uses TRBV28 with TRBJ1-2, with 7 positions matching TRBD1. This CDR3 comprises 16 residues. Trimming at V came to 6 bases and at J to 4 bases, leaving 14 bases not matched to a gene. Per the germline V gene, CDR1 is MDHEN and CDR2 is SYDVKM.